The 14 T cell receptor beta chains below come from one sample, sequenced in a study of T cells in Graves' hyperthyroidism and ophthalmopathy. TCR beta CDR3 regions were amplified from RNA. An initial round of RT-PCR targeting the TCR CDR3 relied on the HTBI primer set. From the multiplex PCR reads, TCRdb called clonotypes with MiXCR, one entry per CDR3 protein. This sample carries fewer than 450,000 distinct CDR3 sequences, roughly 15% of them seen once, and the ten largest clones take roughly 19%. Sequenced: blood. These receptor sequences come from a woman aged 55-75 years with Graves' ophthalmopathy.

This clonotype was seen a handful of times. The genes are TRBV5-1 and TRBJ2-1; 9 bases fit TRBD1. CDR1 SGHRS and CDR2 YFSETQ come from the germline V gene. The V segment lost 0 bases and the J segment 9 bases; nucleotides outside the gene matches: 10. This CDR3 has 16 residues. The CDR3 region has the DNA TGCGCCAGCAGCTTGGAACAGGGGGCGCGATCAAGTGAGCAGTTCTTC. The encoded protein is CASSLEQGARSSEQFF.

This clonotype appeared many times. This chain connects TRBV19 to TRBJ1-1; no definite D call. V dropped 1 base and J dropped 0 bases, with 12 bases sitting between them. This CDR3 has 16 amino acids. Germline values: CDR1 LNHDA, CDR2 SQIVND (reference sequence). CDR3: CASSIGTDYMNTEAFF. CDR3 in DNA: TGTGCCAGTAGTATAGGGACGGATTACATGAACACTGAAGCTTTCTTT.

Details on this clonotype: This may arise from a read error, as a much more abundant clone is one base away. The chain uses TRBV27 and TRBJ2-2; D is possibly TRBD1 (6 bases). The CDR3 is 16 amino acids. From germline, CDR1 is MNHEY and CDR2 SMNVEV (reference sequence). The CDR3: CASSQVRTVNTGEPFF. The CDR3 DNA reads TGTGCCAGCAGCCAAGTCAGGACAGTGAACACCGGGGAGCCGTTTTTT.

This clonotype was found many times. The genes are TRBV20-1 and TRBJ2-7, with TRBD2 identical over 8 bases. This CDR3 contains 15 residues. The germline CDR1 and CDR2 sequences are DFQATT and SNEGSKA (reference sequence). Trimming took 0 bases from V and 3 from J; bases not matched to a gene: 7. The CDR3 region is CSARDPGSGNYEQYF. CDR3 nucleotides: TGCAGTGCTAGAGATCCTGGTAGCGGGAACTACGAGCAGTACTTC.

This clonotype appeared a few times. The chain recombines TRBV9 with TRBJ2-1; D uncertain. The CDR3 loop spans 15 amino acids. Germline V gene data show CDR1 as SGDLS and CDR2 as YYNGEE. Trimming pared 0 bases from V and 5 bases from J, leaving 12 bases between. The CDR3 region is CASSVALGQNNEQFF. Here the CDR3 DNA reads TGTGCCAGCAGCGTAGCGCTAGGGCAGAACAATGAGCAGTTCTTC.

In this sample, this clonotype turned up many times. This chain joins TRBV11-2 and TRBJ1-1; tentatively, D is TRBD1 (5 bases). The CDR3 has 13 amino acids. Deletions cut 5 bases from V and 3 bases from J, with 10 bases between. Germline V gives CDR1 SGHAT, CDR2 FQNNGV. CDR3 sequence: CASSPGTHTEAFF. The CDR3 region has the DNA TGTGCCAGCAGCCCCGGGACTCACACTGAAGCTTTCTTT. Using reference TRBV11-2 and TRBJ1-1 for the parts outside the CDR3, the full variable domain is EAGVAQSPRYKIIEKRQSVAFWCNPISGHATLYWYQQILGQGPKLLIQFQNNGVVDDSQLPKDRFSAERLKGVDSTLKIQPAKLEDSAVYLCASSPGTHTEAFFGQGTRLTVV.

This clonotype was seen only a few times. The DNA for the CDR3 is TGTGCCAGCAGTGAAGCATGGCCATTTTCCTACGAGCAGTACTTC. Its protein product is CASSEAWPFSYEQYF. This rearrangement joins TRBV6-1 to TRBJ2-7, with unresolved D. The germline V gene encodes CDR1 MNHNS and CDR2 SASEGT. The CDR3 totals 15 residues. With 0 bases removed from V and 1 base from J, the gap between germline ends came to 10 bases.

This clonotype was counted ten times or more. J is TRBJ1-1 and V is TRBV28; D is perhaps TRBD1 (6 bases). The V gene's germline CDR1 is MDHEN and CDR2 SYDVKM. V was shortened by 7 bases and J by 4 bases, with 16 bases between the two germline ends. The CDR3 sequence is 14 residues long. The CDR3 sequence: CASTLGGIGTEAFF. DNA for the CDR3: TGTGCCAGCACATTAGGGGGGATTGGCACTGAAGCTTTCTTT.

This sequence joins TRBV11-2 and TRBJ2-2, with TRBD2 identical over 13 bases. The CDR3 has 15 residues. Germline values: CDR1 SGHAT, CDR2 FQNNGV. V shed 5 bases and J 7 bases; nucleotides not matched to a gene: 4. The CDR3, as DNA: TGTGCCAGCAGCCCCTGGACTAGCGGGAGCGGGGAGCTGTTTTTT. Protein: CASSPWTSGSGELFF.

This clonotype showed up just a few times. The chain is built from TRBV19 and TRBJ1-1; D remains unclear. CDR3 length equals 14 residues. The germline gives CDR1 LNHDA, CDR2 SQIVND (reference sequence). Trimming stripped 8 bases from V and 1 base from J, with 14 bases between. The CDR3 sequence: CASSNPPENTEAFF. The CDR3 DNA sequence: TGTGCCAGTTCTAATCCACCCGAGAACACTGAAGCTTTCTTT.

Concerning this clonotype itself: Sequence at one end of the junction differs from germline and may be a read error. The chain is built from TRBV20-1 and TRBJ2-1; a possible D gene is TRBD2 (6 bases). Germline V lookup: CDR1 DFQATT, CDR2 SNEGSKA (reference sequence). The CDR3 contains 15 residues. In DNA form, the CDR3 reads TGCAGTGCATCAGATAGCGGAGGGGCCTACGATGAGCAGTTCTTC. It translates to CSASDSGGAYDEQFF.

The sample holds a few counts of this clonotype. This chain joins TRBV20-1 and TRBJ2-4; TRBD2 matches at 8 bases. In germline, CDR1 is DFQATT, CDR2 SNEGSKA (reference sequence). The CDR3 totals 14 residues. The V segment lost 6 bases and the J segment 1 base; nucleotides outside the gene matches: 5. The CDR3 is CSAHGRVAKNIQYF. CDR3 bases: TGCAGTGCCCACGGGAGGGTTGCCAAAAACATTCAGTACTTC.

The chain links TRBV6-1 to TRBJ2-7, with D possibly TRBD1 on 5 matching bases. V dropped 8 bases and J dropped 4 bases, with 12 bases sitting between them. The germline V gene has CDR1 MNHNS and CDR2 SASEGT. This CDR3 spans 12 amino acids. Written as DNA, the CDR3 is TGTGCCAGCGGGGCTGGCCTGTACGAGCAGTACTTC. It specifies CASGAGLYEQYF.

This clonotype was seen more than once but under ten times. The chain combines TRBV12-3 or TRBV12-4 with TRBJ1-1; TRBD1 is a possible D gene (6 bases). This CDR3 contains 15 residues. V gave up 3 bases and J gave up 4 bases, with 15 bases separating them. The CDR3 DNA sequence: TGTGCCAGCAGTTTTGGTGGGGGGGCTAGCACTGAAGCTTTCTTT. As protein: CASSFGGGASTEAFF.